Each of the 17 T cell receptor beta chains below was sequenced from the same sample in a study of Ad26.COV2.S vaccination and SARS-CoV-2 variants. Treatment of the sample: 15 to 20 received Ad26.COV2.S at low or high dose, single or two shots; several received placebo; per-sample allocation not given. Day 63 following the first vaccine or placebo injection was when the samples were taken. Only in-frame clones appear in the TCRdb table, and some are missing; sequencing was by immunoSEQ multiplex PCR. The table shows around 320,000 clones, with 80% to 90% occurring only once. Sample: peripheral blood, taken in a trial of Ad26.COV2.S vaccine versus placebo. These receptors were obtained from a person between 18 and 60 years old who received the Ad26.COV2.S COVID-19 vaccine or a placebo.

This clone was observed once. The rearrangement links TRBV27 to TRBJ2-6, with no clear D. V was clipped by 3 bases and J by 0 bases, with 6 bases between them. The V gene's germline CDR1 is MNHEY and CDR2 SMNVEV (reference sequence). The CDR3 has 15 amino acids. The CDR3: CASSFWGSGANVLTF. For the CDR3, the DNA is TGTGCCAGCAGTTTCTGGGGCTCTGGGGCCAACGTCCTGACTTTC.

This chain connects TRBV19 to TRBJ1-6; unclear D gene. The CDR3 is made up of 11 amino acids. V lost 11 bases and J lost 7, with 9 bases in between. The germline gives CDR1 LNHDA, CDR2 SQIVND (reference sequence). This chain's CDR3 is CALAQNSPLHF. The CDR3 nucleotides read TGTGCCCTTGCCCAGAATTCACCCCTCCACTTT. Supplemented by reference TRBV19 and TRBJ1-6, the full variable domain reads DGGITQSPKYLFRKEGQNVTLSCEQNLNHDAMYWYRQDPGQGLRLIYYSQIVNDFQKGDIAEGYSVSREKKESFPLTVTSAQKNPTAFYLCALAQNSPLHFGNGTRLTVT.

In this sample, this clone turned up once. This chain connects TRBV15 to TRBJ2-1; D is possibly TRBD1 (5 bases). V lost 4 bases and J 5 bases, leaving 15 bases between the germline ends. The CDR3 runs 15 residues. Germline CDR1 LNHNV, CDR2 YYDKDF (reference sequence). CDR3 sequence (DNA): TGTGCCACCAGCAAATACAGGTTTACGGACAATGAGCAGTTCTTC. Translation gives CATSKYRFTDNEQFF. Based on the CDR3 plus reference TRBV15 and TRBJ2-1, the full variable domain is DAMVIQNPRYQVTQFGKPVTLSCSQTLNHNVMYWYQQKSSQAPKLLFHYYDKDFNNEADTPDNFQSRRPNTSFCFLDIRSPGLGDTAMYLCATSKYRFTDNEQFFGPGTRLTVL.

CDR3 DNA sequence: TGTGCCAGCAGCGCTAGCGGGGGGGCGGTCTCTGGGGCCAACGTCCTGACTTTC. Its translation is CASSASGGAVSGANVLTF. This rearrangement joins TRBV9 to TRBJ2-6; 12 nucleotides agree with TRBD2. There are 18 residues in the CDR3. The junction had 4 bases not matched to a gene; V was cut back by 3 bases and J by 0 bases. Germline loops: CDR1 SGDLS, CDR2 YYNGEE.

The chain recombines TRBV27 with TRBJ2-7; 9 bases are shared with TRBD1. The CDR3 extends over 17 amino acids. Trimming cost V 2 bases and J 4 bases; bases outside gene matches: 12. Germline V CDR1 and CDR2: MNHEY, SMNVEV (reference sequence). CDR3 amino acids: CASSLSPPGQGRYEQYF. CDR3 sequence (DNA): TGTGCCAGCAGTTTAAGCCCACCGGGACAGGGTAGGTACGAGCAGTACTTC.

The chain combines TRBV6-2 or TRBV6-3 with TRBJ1-1; no reliable D call. Trimming took off 1 base at V and 7 bases at J, with 7 bases between the two ends. CDR1 and CDR2 (germline): MNHEY, SVGEGT. The CDR3 length is 12 residues. The CDR3 bases are TGTGCCAGCAGTTACTTTGGGGTTGAAGCTTTCTTT. Protein sequence: CASSYFGVEAFF.

The chain joins TRBV18 to TRBJ2-2; D is uncertain. Trimming removed 4 bases from V and 1 base from J, with 19 bases in between. This CDR3 is built from 18 residues. Per germline, CDR1 KGHSH and CDR2 LQKENI. DNA of the CDR3: TGTGCCAGCTCACGGAACGCAGATGGAGCCCAGAACACCGGGGAGCTGTTTTTT. This translates into CASSRNADGAQNTGELFF.

Only one count was recorded for this clone. The chain recombines TRBV7-8 with TRBJ1-1; D call uncertain. Per the germline V gene, CDR1 is SGHVS and CDR2 is FQNEAQ. V lost 9 bases to trimming and J lost 0 bases, with 11 bases between them. The CDR3 extends over 13 amino acids. The CDR3 is CASGVVMNTEAFF. Here the CDR3 DNA reads TGTGCCAGTGGGGTCGTGATGAACACTGAAGCTTTCTTT.

The rearrangement uses TRBV29-1 and TRBJ2-3, with D perhaps TRBD2 (5 bases). The germline V gene has CDR1 SQVTM and CDR2 ANQGSEA. Trimming left V 7 bases short and J 6 bases short, with 8 bases between. The CDR3 consists of 10 residues. The CDR3 here is CSASRDTQYF. Written as DNA, the CDR3 is TGCAGCGCTAGCCGCGATACGCAGTATTTT.

The chain is built from TRBV11-1 and TRBJ1-4; a weak D match, TRBD1 (6 bases). V shed 3 bases and J shed 5 bases, with 10 bases lying between them. The length of the CDR3 is 14 residues. Germline assignment: CDR1 SGHAT and CDR2 FQDESV (reference sequence). CDR3 bases: TGTGCCAGCAGCTTCTCAGGGGTCAATGAAAAACTGTTTTTT. Translated, it gives CASSFSGVNEKLFF.

The chain uses TRBV7-9 and TRBJ2-3, with 9 bases fitting TRBD2. CDR1 and CDR2 from the germline V gene are SEHNR and FQNEAQ (reference sequence). CDR3 length: 15 residues. V shed 5 bases and J 2 bases; nucleotides not matched to a gene: 5. In nucleotides, the CDR3 is TGTGCCAGCAGCGGTAGCGGGGGCAACACAGATACGCAGTATTTT. This sequence encodes CASSGSGGNTDTQYF. Variable domain in full (rest from reference TRBV7-9 and TRBJ2-3): DTGVSQNPRHKITKRGQNVTFRCDPISEHNRLYWYRQTLGQGPEFLTYFQNEAQLEKSRLLSDRFSAERPKGSFSTLEIQRTEQGDSAMYLCASSGSGGNTDTQYFGPGTRLTVL.

The CDR3 protein is CASSQDTNTGELFF. The CDR3 DNA follows: TGTGCCAGCAGCCAAGATACCAACACCGGGGAGCTGTTTTTT. The chain uses TRBV3-1 (or the pseudogene TRBV3-2) and TRBJ2-2; no clear D gene. Germline V gene sequence: CDR1 LGHDT, CDR2 YNNKEL (reference sequence). The CDR3 totals 14 residues. V was shortened by 0 bases and J by 2 bases, with 4 bases between the two germline ends.

The chain carries TRBV29-1 and TRBJ1-2, with TRBD1 matching over 7 bases. Germline V gene sequence: CDR1 SQVTM, CDR2 ANQGSEA. The junction had 9 bases not matched to a gene; V was cut back by 4 bases and J by 7 bases. The CDR3 is made up of 13 amino acids. The CDR3 sequence is CSVVGQGEGGYTF. The CDR3 DNA reads TGCAGCGTTGTCGGCCAGGGGGAAGGTGGCTACACCTTC.

The rearrangement joins TRBV12-5 to TRBJ1-4, with 9 bases aligning to TRBD1. The germline CDR1 and CDR2 sequences are LGHNT and FRNRAP. The CDR3 has 15 residues. The trim removed 6 bases at V and 2 bases at J, leaving 4 bases unmatched. The CDR3 here is CASGPGTGTNEKLFF. DNA for the CDR3: TGTGCTAGTGGACCCGGGACAGGGACTAATGAAAAACTGTTTTTT.

A single count supports this clone. The DNA of the CDR3 is TGCAGCGTCCGGGCTGGGACAGGGTCTAACTATGGCTACACCTTC. It is translated as CSVRAGTGSNYGYTF. The chain uses TRBV29-1 and TRBJ1-2; 9 bases agree with TRBD1. The germline V gene encodes CDR1 SQVTM and CDR2 ANQGSEA. J was trimmed by 0 bases and V by 6 bases; bases with no gene match: 8. The CDR3 covers 15 residues.

The chain combines TRBV10-3 with TRBJ1-1; 8 bases are a match to TRBD1. CDR1 and CDR2 (germline): ENHRY, SYGVKD. The CDR3 runs 12 residues. The trim removed 11 bases at V and 5 bases at J, leaving 7 bases unmatched. The CDR3 region has the DNA TGTGCCTCTCAGGGGGCTGGGACTGAAGCTTTCTTT. This codes for CASQGAGTEAFF.

On this clone: The sample contains more than one DNA sequence encoding this CDR3. The chain joins TRBV7-9 to TRBJ1-2; weak D call: TRBD1 (5 bases). With 1 base removed from V and 3 bases from J, the gap between germline ends came to 6 bases. The germline V gene encodes CDR1 SEHNR and CDR2 FQNEAQ (reference sequence). This CDR3 spans 13 amino acids. In DNA form, the CDR3 reads TGTGCCAGCAGCTTAGGGGGGGACTATGGCTACACCTTC. Encoded protein: CASSLGGDYGYTF. The entire variable domain, with the rest obtained from reference TRBV7-9 and TRBJ1-2, is as follows: DTGVSQNPRHKITKRGQNVTFRCDPISEHNRLYWYRQTLGQGPEFLTYFQNEAQLEKSRLLSDRFSAERPKGSFSTLEIQRTEQGDSAMYLCASSLGGDYGYTFGSGTRLTVV.